This TCR beta chain was observed in a study of shared clonotypes between healthy human individuals. Study context: CD4 naive and CD4 memory each took three plates per donor, while CD8 naive took two and CD8 memory one.

CDR1 is KGHSH, CDR2 LQKENI, per germline. Trimming left V 3 bases short and J 3 bases short, with 12 bases between. The CDR3 totals 15 residues. Researchers partitioned CD4+ cells into CD45RA+ naive and CD45RA-negative memory subsets. Using immunoSEQ multiplex PCR, the repertoire was profiled, and TCRdb retains in-frame clones only, with some absent. The profile covers approximately 2.3 million clones, with more than 85% appearing a single time and about 0.39% taken by the ten largest. Specimen: naive CD4+ T cells from PBMCs. Subset noted: CD45RA+ positively selected. The TCR originated in a man aged 18 to 29 in good health. Some clones in this sample may be carry-over from other donors' samples. This chain joins TRBV18 and TRBJ2-1, with D perhaps TRBD2 (5 bases). The CDR3 nucleotides read TGTGCCAGCTCACCGGCGACGGGAAGCTACAATGAGCAGTTCTTC. Translation gives CASSPATGSYNEQFF.